This T cell receptor (beta chain) was retrieved from a study of T cell responses to AZD1222 COVID-19 vaccine (dated by TCRdb to about 2021). A note on the overall study: A total of around 240 trial participants underwent TCR sequencing, of whom about 210 had received two doses of AZD1222 and 26 had received two doses of the MenACWY control vaccine. Trial participants were enrolled by age into subgroups of 18-55, 56-69 and 70-plus years, and around 140, 26 and 57 TCR-sequenced participants, respectively, were included in these subgroups. Beyond this particular receptor, the publication reports: Nearly half of unique spike-specific TCRs reportedly recognized epitopes outside regions mutated in the B.1.351 and B.1.1.7 variants. Because no day 14 peak-response samples were available, repertoires were characterized only after the peak T cell response. The 56-69-year group was small, and its depth increase did not reach significance, likely because of low power. Spike-specific TCR breadth and depth rose significantly after two AZD1222 doses compared with day 0 and with MenACWY recipients. Vaccine-associated CD4 TCRs spanned the whole spike protein, with dominant responses in regions 160-218 and 743-854. Conclusions about previously exposed vaccinees were limited because only six AZD1222 recipients were SARS-CoV-2 seropositive at baseline. Participants were mostly white British, with more females than males. The authors suggested clonal diversity may have been underestimated.

Concerning this clone itself: Its antigen remains undetermined. No much larger clonotype is one base removed from it; base qualities were not supplied.

Reading the germline V gene (reference sequence) gives CDR1 LGHDT and CDR2 YNNKEL. Inclusive of the bounding cysteine and phenylalanine, the CDR3 is 18 residues long. Only the CDR3 region is kept as DNA, spanning 54 bases read in frame from base 1. Trimmed from V: 4 bases; trimmed from J: 2 bases; junction bases lacking a gene match: 12. The CDR3 regions of human TCRbeta chains were subjected to immunosequencing. For the original study's pipeline: TCRs in the repertoires were matched against a reference library of SARS-CoV-2-specific TCRs that had been generated with the MIRA antigen-specificity platform. Breadth meant the fraction of unique TCRs that were SARS-CoV-2-associated, whereas depth meant the fraction of total T cells that were SARS-CoV-2-associated. Each spike-specific TCR was assigned to its reactive spike region and to a CD4 or CD8 class using the MIRA data. Log10-transformed breadth and depth values were compared by one-way ANOVA with Sidak's multiple comparisons tests. Sourced from immuneACCESS, this table was stored by TCRdb with only in-frame sequences that have V and J called. A share of the clones is absent; for the studies checked, an unresolved V gene accounts for under half, and the remainder has no known explanation. V, J and clone size are those of that table, while D and trimming were read from the DNA. For this sample the table gives roughly 150,000 clones, of which approximately 90% were detected only once. The top ten clones comprise more than 3% of the sample.

The time point label corresponds to: baseline before first vaccination. The treatment or condition label here, explained by the study, means: meningococcal conjugate vaccine given as trial control. Vaccinee samples were obtained from the UK trials COV001 and COV002, which included a single-blind randomized controlled phase 2/3 trial of AZD1222 (ChAdOx1 nCoV-19) in healthy adults. For TCRbeta chain sequencing, PBMC samples were collected from trial participants at day 0 and at day 28 after the second dose. The TCR originated in an adult in good health. The input for sequencing was peripheral blood, taken on day 0 of MenACWY control vaccination. The sequence links TRBV3-1 (or the pseudogene TRBV3-2) to TRBJ2-3, with 10 bases matching TRBD2. The CDR3 protein sequence reads: CASSPYGASGGATDTQYF. The nucleotide sequence reads TGTGCCAGCAGCCCCTATGGGGCCAGCGGGGGGGCCACAGATACGCAGTATTTT.